Listed below are T cell receptor beta chains from one sample, sequenced in a study of CD8 T cells in Susac syndrome. A single record per CDR3 protein comes from TCRdb applying MiXCR to the immunoSEQ multiplex PCR reads. This table has about 300,000 distinct CDR3 sequences, 70% to 90% appearing once. Specimen: CD8+ T cells from PBMCs. These receptors came from a human donor with multiple sclerosis. CDR3s include the opening cysteine and the closing phenylalanine or tryptophan. A D gene is named only where the DNA matches it firmly. The size of a clone is reported for some rows only, either as once, few or many, or as a class for expanded clones.

D,size,J,V,DNA,CDR3
TRBD1,few,TRBJ2-5,TRBV4-2,TGTGCCAGCAGCCAATTCACAGGGGTTTTAGAGACCCAGTACTTC,CASSQFTGVLETQYF
.,.,TRBJ2-2,TRBV19,TGTGCCAGCCCATACACCGGGGAGCTGTTTTTT,CASPYTGELFF
.,.,TRBJ2-5,TRBV27,TGTGCCAGCAGTGGTAGCGGAGGGGGAGAGACCCAGTACTTC,CASSGSGGGETQYF
TRBD2,.,TRBJ2-7,TRBV9,TGTGCCAGCAGCGTAGGGGGACTAGCGGGCTACGAGCAGTACTTC,CASSVGGLAGYEQYF
TRBD1,.,TRBJ2-4,TRBV27,TGTGCCAGCACGACAGGGCCCGGAAGGGCCAAAAACATTCAGTACTTC,CASTTGPGRAKNIQYF
TRBD2,.,TRBJ2-5,TRBV27,TGTGCCAGCACCGTCGGCGGGAGGGCGGGAGAGACCCAGTACTTC,CASTVGGRAGETQYF
TRBD1,.,TRBJ1-6,TRBV28,TGTGCCTTGGGGGACAGGGGATATAATTCACCCCTCCACTTT,CALGDRGYNSPLHF
.,few,TRBJ2-1,TRBV6-2/TRBV6-3,TGTGCCAGCAGTTTAAGGTCCTACAATGAGCAGTTCTTC,CASSLRSYNEQFF
TRBD2,.,TRBJ2-1,TRBV12-3/TRBV12-4,TGTGCCAGCAGTGAACGCCGGGGGACTAGCGGGAGGGCCTCCCACAATGAGCAGTTCTTC,CASSERRGTSGRASHNEQFF
TRBD1,.,TRBJ2-4,TRBV19,TGTGCCAGTAGCATCAGCAGGGGGACAAAAAACATTCAGTACTTC,CASSISRGTKNIQYF
.,.,TRBJ2-3,TRBV7-2,TGTGCCAGCAGCTTGAAAGTTGCGGAAAGCACAGATACGCAGTATTTT,CASSLKVAESTDTQYF
TRBD2,few,TRBJ2-2,TRBV11-2,TGTGCCAGCAGCTCCGCTTTCTCGACTAGCGGGAGCGGGGAGCTGTTTTTT,CASSSAFSTSGSGELFF
TRBD1,once,TRBJ1-1,TRBV19,TGTGCCAGTTCAACCGGGACAGGTTGGTTGAACACTGAAGCTTTCTTT,CASSTGTGWLNTEAFF
TRBD2,.,TRBJ2-2,TRBV12-3/TRBV12-4,TGTGCCAGCAGTCCTGGGACTAGCGGGAGGGAAACGAACACCGGGGAGCTGCTTTTT,CASSPGTSGRETNTGELLF
TRBD1,.,TRBJ1-5,TRBV29-1,TGCAGCGTTGGACAGGGTAATAGCAATCAGCCCCAGCATTTT,CSVGQGNSNQPQHF
.,.,TRBJ2-1,TRBV14,TGTGCCAGCAGCCGAGGGACCTACAATGAGCAGTTCTTC,CASSRGTYNEQFF
.,.,TRBJ2-7,TRBV5-1,TGCGCCAGCAGCTCAGGGGATAACTCCTACGAGCAGTACTTC,CASSSGDNSYEQYF
.,.,TRBJ1-5,TRBV27,TGTGCCAGCAGTCGGACAGCCCTTAGCAATCAGCCCCAGCATTTT,CASSRTALSNQPQHF
.,.,TRBJ2-7,TRBV27,TGTGCCAGCAGTTTGGGGCGATACTCCTACGAGCAGTACTTC,CASSLGRYSYEQYF
.,.,TRBJ1-6,TRBV19,TGTGCCAGTAGTACGCCGGATTATAATTCACCCCTCCACTTT,CASSTPDYNSPLHF
TRBD1,.,TRBJ2-5,TRBV7-9,TGTGCCAGCAGCTTAAGGACAGGGTACCTAGAGACCCAGTACTTC,CASSLRTGYLETQYF
.,.,TRBJ2-2,TRBV27,TGTGCCAGCAGTCCGAGGGGTTACACCGGGGAGCTGTTTTTT,CASSPRGYTGELFF
.,.,TRBJ2-1,TRBV7-9,TGTGCCAGCAGCTCCCCTGCCCAGGGGACTCTCTTC,CASSSPAQGTLF
.,.,TRBJ2-7,TRBV5-5,TGTGCCAGCAGCTCGAAGACGGGAGAAAGGCGCTACGAGCAGTACTTC,CASSSKTGERRYEQYF
TRBD1,.,TRBJ2-7,TRBV4-1,TGCGCCAGCAGCCAACCTGGGACAGGGATCTACGAGCAGTACTTC,CASSQPGTGIYEQYF
TRBD2,.,TRBJ2-1,TRBV3-1,TGTGCCAGCAGCCAAGAGAGTTCCGGGACTACCTTCGATGAGCAGTTCTTC,CASSQESSGTTFDEQFF
.,.,TRBJ2-5,TRBV9,TGTGCCAGCAGCGTTGCGAGGGGCTTGGGAGAGACCCAGTACTTC,CASSVARGLGETQYF
TRBD2,.,TRBJ2-3,TRBV7-6,TGTGCCAGCAGCTTAAGTCCTAGCGGGGGCTCGTGGCAGTATTTT,CASSLSPSGGSWQYF
.,.,TRBJ1-1,TRBV28,TGTGCCAGTGGTACAGGGTACGAGAACACTGAAGCTTTCTTT,CASGTGYENTEAFF
.,.,TRBJ1-2,TRBV28,TGTGCCAGCAGTTTCAAGTGGGATGGCTACACCTTC,CASSFKWDGYTF
.,once,TRBJ2-3,TRBV13,TGTGCCAGCAGCTTGGGCGGGGAGGCAGATACGCAGTATTTT,CASSLGGEADTQYF
.,.,TRBJ2-6,TRBV3-1,TGTGCCAGCAGCCAAGGGCTGGTCCTGACTTTC,CASSQGLVLTF
.,.,TRBJ1-2,TRBV6-1,TGTGCCAGCAGTTGGGGGATAACGGGCTATGGCTACACCTTC,CASSWGITGYGYTF
.,.,TRBJ2-1,TRBV20-1,TGCAGTGCTAGAGATAATGCGGCAGGGGGGACTAGAGTCTATGAGCAGTTCTTC,CSARDNAAGGTRVYEQFF
.,.,TRBJ2-5,TRBV11-2,TGTGCCAGCAGCTTAGTTGCGGATTTGGAGACCCAGTACTTC,CASSLVADLETQYF
.,.,TRBJ2-7,TRBV3-1,TGTGCCAGCAGCCAAGAGGGAATAGCGGAGGGGTCCTACGAGCAGTACTTC,CASSQEGIAEGSYEQYF
TRBD2,.,TRBJ2-3,TRBV7-6,TGTGCCAGCAGCTTACGGAGCAGCGGGAGTGCGACAGATACGCAGTATTTT,CASSLRSSGSATDTQYF
.,.,TRBJ1-1,TRBV13,TGTGCCAGCACCTTGGCAGGGGCTATGAACACTGAAGCTTTCTTT,CASTLAGAMNTEAFF
TRBD1,.,TRBJ2-7,TRBV9,TGTGCCAGCAGCTCCAACCGGGACAGGGGATACTACGAGCAGTACTTC,CASSSNRDRGYYEQYF
.,.,TRBJ2-2,TRBV3-1,TGTGCCAGCAGCCCCCCCCTCCCCCGGCAGCACACCGGGGAGCTGTTTTTT,CASSPPLPRQHTGELFF
TRBD1,.,TRBJ2-4,TRBV3-1,TGTGCCAGCAGCAACGTTCGACAGGGTATAAACATTCAGTACTTC,CASSNVRQGINIQYF
.,.,TRBJ2-2,TRBV19,TGTGCCAGCAAGAGCTGGGGCGGGGAGCTGTTTTTT,CASKSWGGELFF
TRBD1,.,TRBJ1-1,TRBV19,TGTGCCAGTAGTGAGCAAACAGGGGGCCTGAACACTGAAGCTTTCTTT,CASSEQTGGLNTEAFF
.,.,TRBJ2-1,TRBV19,TGTGCCAGTAGTATCCCCCCGGTCGAAACTATCTACAATGAGCAGTTCTTC,CASSIPPVETIYNEQFF
TRBD2,once,TRBJ2-2,TRBV12-3/TRBV12-4,TGTGCCAGCAGTTCAAGCGGGGGCCACGGGGAGCTGTTTTTT,CASSSSGGHGELFF
.,.,TRBJ2-6,TRBV13,TGTGCCAGCAGCCCATTGCGGGTTCCTTCTGGGGCCAACGTCCTGACTTTC,CASSPLRVPSGANVLTF
.,.,TRBJ2-1,TRBV6-6,TGTGCCAGCAGTCTGGGGCGTTCGATCTACAATGAGCAGTTCTTC,CASSLGRSIYNEQFF
.,.,TRBJ2-7,TRBV12-3/TRBV12-4,TGTGCCAGCAGTTTAAACTACCCATTTGGCGAGCAGTACTTC,CASSLNYPFGEQYF
TRBD2,.,TRBJ2-7,TRBV4-1,TGCGCCAGCAGCCAAGATGAGGGACTATCGCGCGAGCAGTACTTC,CASSQDEGLSREQYF
.,.,TRBJ1-5,TRBV27,TGTGCCAGCAGTTTATCAGGGGGAAAACAGCCCCAGCATTTT,CASSLSGGKQPQHF
.,.,TRBJ1-3,TRBV4-1,TGCGCCAGCAGCCCCAGACGGGTATCTGGAAACACCATATATTTT,CASSPRRVSGNTIYF
TRBD2,.,TRBJ2-1,TRBV30,TGTGCCTGGAGTTGGGGCGGGAGAGGCAATGAGCAGTTCTTC,CAWSWGGRGNEQFF
.,.,TRBJ2-2,TRBV29-1,TGCAGCGTTGAACGCAGGGCCGGGGAGCTGTTTTTT,CSVERRAGELFF
.,.,TRBJ2-1,TRBV27,TGTGCCAGCAGTTACGGAGGAGGCTCCAGGAACAATGAGCAGTTCTTC,CASSYGGGSRNNEQFF
.,.,TRBJ2-3,TRBV20-1,TGCAGTGCTTCCGACTGGGAAAGCACAGATACGCAGTATTTT,CSASDWESTDTQYF
TRBD2,.,TRBJ2-1,TRBV5-4,TGTGCCAGCAGCTTGAAACGGGAGGTCCCCTACAATGAGCAGTTCTTC,CASSLKREVPYNEQFF
.,.,TRBJ1-1,TRBV18,TGTGCCAGCTCACCTCTAGCAAAACGTCGCCCTGAAGCTTTCTTT,CASSPLAKRRPEAFF
.,.,TRBJ1-1,TRBV7-9,TGTGCCAGCAGCTTAAGTATCACTGAAGCTTTCTTT,CASSLSITEAFF
TRBD1,.,TRBJ1-1,TRBV11-2,TGTGCCAGCAGCCCAGGGGGCGGGGGGCCTGAAGCTTTCTTT,CASSPGGGGPEAFF